The rows below give T cell receptor beta chains drawn from one sample of a study of shared clonotypes between healthy human individuals. Repertoires were generated with immunoSEQ multiplex PCR, while TCRdb's copy carries only in-frame clones and drops some. The profile shows about 360,000 clones, roughly 80% of them singletons. Sequencing was done on a sample of memory CD4+ T cells sorted from blood. The receptors were sampled from a man under 40 in good health. Both conserved end residues are part of each CDR3. Each record gives: J gene, D gene, V gene, clone size, CDR3 DNA, CDR3 protein. A D gene is named only where the DNA matches it firmly. Size is omitted from some rows. Given values are once, few, many or a class for expanded clones.

TRBJ2-5 . TRBV7-2 many TGTGCCAGCAGCCGACCAGGGAGTGAGACCCAGTACTTC CASSRPGSETQYF
TRBJ1-3 . TRBV5-1 . TGCGCCAGCAGCCCCCGGTTGGGGTCTGGAAACACCATATATTTT CASSPRLGSGNTIYF
TRBJ2-5 . TRBV4-3 . TGCGCCAGCAGCCAAGATTGGGAGCGTCGGGAGACCCAGTACTTC CASSQDWERRETQYF
TRBJ2-1 . TRBV11-1 . TGTGCCAGCAGCTTAGACCGAAACAATGAGCAGTTCTTC CASSLDRNNEQFF
TRBJ1-2 TRBD1 TRBV28 few TGTGCCAGCAGTTTGGTGGGACAGAAAGGCTACACCTTC CASSLVGQKGYTF
TRBJ2-3 . TRBV10-3 . TGTGCCATCAGTGGAACGCAAACGCCAGATACGCAGTATTTT CAISGTQTPDTQYF
TRBJ2-3 . TRBV7-2 once TGTGCCAGCAGCCCAAACACAGGGTCGTTCACAGATACGCAGTATTTT CASSPNTGSFTDTQYF
TRBJ1-1 . TRBV2 . TGTGCGACCACGAAGGGGTCCACTGAAGCTTTCTTT CATTKGSTEAFF
TRBJ2-5 TRBD2 TRBV18 . TGTGCCAGCTCACCTTATCCTAGCGGGATACAGGAGACCCAGTACTTC CASSPYPSGIQETQYF
TRBJ2-5 . TRBV7-3 . TGTGCCAGCAGCATGGGGGCCATGGAGACCCAGTACTTC CASSMGAMETQYF
TRBJ2-7 . TRBV29-1 . TGCAGCGGGCGGACTCCGTCCTACGAGCAGTACTTC CSGRTPSYEQYF
TRBJ1-3 . TRBV6-1 . TGTGCCAGCAGTGAAGGGGCCGCTGGAAACACCATATATTTT CASSEGAAGNTIYF
TRBJ2-6 . TRBV15 . TGTGCCACCAGCAAAAGGGGATCTGGGGCCAACGTCCTGACTTTC CATSKRGSGANVLTF
TRBJ2-5 . TRBV7-9 . TGTGCCAGCAGCTCTCTCTTACTGGCAGAGCAAGAGACCCAGTACTTC CASSSLLLAEQETQYF
TRBJ2-2 . TRBV2 . TGTGCCAGCATCGGCAATGGGGCCACCGGGGAGCTGTTTTTT CASIGNGATGELFF
TRBJ2-2 . TRBV10-1 once TGCGCCAGCACCGTATCTTTAAACACCGGGGAGCTGTTTTTT CASTVSLNTGELFF
TRBJ2-6 TRBD2 TRBV4-1 . TGCGCCAGCAGCCAGGGTACAGGCGGGGGGCCTGGGGCCAACGTCCTGACTTTC CASSQGTGGGPGANVLTF
TRBJ2-1 TRBD2 TRBV9 . TGTGCCAGCAGCGTAGGCCCTGCTAGCGGATACTACAATGAGCAGTTCTTC CASSVGPASGYYNEQFF
TRBJ2-1 . TRBV4-1 few TGCGCCAGCAGCCAAGATCAGGTTAGGTTGGGCAATGAGCAGTTCTTC CASSQDQVRLGNEQFF
TRBJ2-6 . TRBV27 many TGTGCCAGCAGTTTCGCGGGGGCGGAAGGGGCCAACGTCCTGACTTTC CASSFAGAEGANVLTF
TRBJ1-2 . TRBV5-4 . TGTGCCAGCAGCGCACAGGGACGGGAGGGCTATGGCTACACCTTC CASSAQGREGYGYTF
TRBJ2-1 TRBD2 TRBV6-5 . TGTGCCAGCAGTTACGGACTAGCCTATGCTGAGCAGTTCTTC CASSYGLAYAEQFF
TRBJ2-1 TRBD1 TRBV2 . TGTGCCAGCAGCGCCGGGACAGGGGTCTACAATGAGCAGTTCTTC CASSAGTGVYNEQFF
TRBJ1-3 . TRBV7-8 . TGTGCCAGCAGCTTTAAAGGCTCTGGAAACACCATATATTTT CASSFKGSGNTIYF
TRBJ2-5 TRBD1 TRBV30 . TGTGCCTGGACTCAGGGGGCTGTGTACCAAGAGACCCAGTACTTC CAWTQGAVYQETQYF
TRBJ2-2 . TRBV19 . TGTGCCAGTGGGACATCTAACACCGGGGAGCTGTTTTTT CASGTSNTGELFF
TRBJ2-5 . TRBV11-3 . TGTGCCAGCAGCTCCGGAGAGACCCAGTACTTC CASSSGETQYF
TRBJ2-7 . TRBV6-1 . TGTGCCAGCAGCCCTTTGGGGGCCTCCTACGAGCAGTACTTC CASSPLGASYEQYF
TRBJ2-1 . TRBV18 . TGTGCCAGCTCACCACTCGCGGGCCCCTACAATGAGCAGTTCTTC CASSPLAGPYNEQFF
TRBJ1-5 . TRBV20-1 . TGCAGTGTTAGATCGGGTCAGCCCCAGCATTTT CSVRSGQPQHF
TRBJ2-7 . TRBV6-6 . TGTGCCAGCAGTTACTCGATCAGTTACGAGCAGTACTTC CASSYSISYEQYF
TRBJ2-3 . TRBV4-1 . TGCGCCAGCAGCCAAGACACAGATACGCAGTATTTT CASSQDTDTQYF
TRBJ2-1 . TRBV2 few TGTGCCAGCAGTGCACAGTTCAGCTCCTACAATGAGCAGTTCTTC CASSAQFSSYNEQFF
TRBJ2-3 . TRBV28 . TGTGCCAGCAGGAAGCCGACAGGGAGGACAGATACGCAGTATTTT CASRKPTGRTDTQYF
TRBJ2-3 TRBD2 TRBV2 . TGTGCCAGCAGTGAAGGGACTAGCGGGAGGTGGGGCACAGATACGCAGTATTTT CASSEGTSGRWGTDTQYF
TRBJ2-1 TRBD1 TRBV6-1 . TGTGCCAGCAGTGAAGCGCGGATAGGGGGCCATGAGCAGTTCTTC CASSEARIGGHEQFF
TRBJ1-5 . TRBV28 . TGTGCCAGCAGTTTTTTAGGGGGCAATCAGCCCCAGCATTTT CASSFLGGNQPQHF
TRBJ2-2 TRBD2 TRBV15 . TGTGCCACCAGCAGAGATTCCAGCGGGGGTACGAACACCGGGGAGCTGTTTTTT CATSRDSSGGTNTGELFF
TRBJ2-1 . TRBV20-1 . TGCAGTGCTAGAGGGAGGAATGAGCAGTTCTTC CSARGRNEQFF
TRBJ1-2 . TRBV4-3 few TGCGCCAGCAGCCAAGATCGCGGGGGAAACTATGGCTACACCTTC CASSQDRGGNYGYTF
TRBJ2-5 . TRBV7-9 . TGTGCCAGCAGCTTACCATCAGGGGTTTTAGAGACCCAGTACTTC CASSLPSGVLETQYF
TRBJ2-7 TRBD2 TRBV6-5 many TGTGCCAGCAGCCCGGGACTAGAGAGCCACGAGCAGTACTTC CASSPGLESHEQYF
TRBJ2-1 . TRBV5-1 . TGCGCCAGCAGCATACAAGGGGCTCATTCCTACAATGAGCAGTTCTTC CASSIQGAHSYNEQFF
TRBJ2-1 . TRBV28 . TGTGCCAGCAGAACCGTCGGACGAAGCTCCTACAATGAGCAGTTCTTC CASRTVGRSSYNEQFF
TRBJ2-3 TRBD1 TRBV2 once TGTGCCAGCAGCGCGGACAGGTCCGGCACAGATACGCAGTATTTT CASSADRSGTDTQYF
TRBJ2-4 . TRBV7-2 . TGTGCCAGCAGCCTCCGGACAGTTTGGGACAAAAACATTCAGTACTTC CASSLRTVWDKNIQYF
TRBJ2-3 . TRBV5-4 . TGTGCCAGCAGCTTATCCTGGGACCCGAGCCGAGATACGCAGTATTTT CASSLSWDPSRDTQYF
TRBJ2-7 . TRBV14 many TGTGCCAGCAGCCAAGGGACGGCTAGCTTACCCGGTGTCGGGTCCTACGAGCAGTACTTC CASSQGTASLPGVGSYEQYF
TRBJ2-5 . TRBV28 . TGTGCCAGCAGTCTCCCTCTTGGGGGCGGAGAGACCCAGTACTTC CASSLPLGGGETQYF
TRBJ2-7 . TRBV7-8 . TGTGCCAGCAGCACCCCTCGCGTCTTGTACGAGCAGTACTTC CASSTPRVLYEQYF
TRBJ2-3 . TRBV2 . TGTGCCAGCAGACCGTTAGGGGCCACAGATACGCAGTATTTT CASRPLGATDTQYF
TRBJ2-5 TRBD1 TRBV19 once TGTGCCAGTAGTACCGGGACAGGGAGGGGCCAAGAGACCCAGTACTTC CASSTGTGRGQETQYF
TRBJ1-1 TRBD1 TRBV11-2 once TGTGCCAGCAGCTTCGACAGGGGGGGCACTGAAGCTTTCTTT CASSFDRGGTEAFF
TRBJ2-7 TRBD1 TRBV7-2 . TGTGCCAGCAGCGGGGACAGGGGGATAGGCATATACGAGCAGTACTTC CASSGDRGIGIYEQYF